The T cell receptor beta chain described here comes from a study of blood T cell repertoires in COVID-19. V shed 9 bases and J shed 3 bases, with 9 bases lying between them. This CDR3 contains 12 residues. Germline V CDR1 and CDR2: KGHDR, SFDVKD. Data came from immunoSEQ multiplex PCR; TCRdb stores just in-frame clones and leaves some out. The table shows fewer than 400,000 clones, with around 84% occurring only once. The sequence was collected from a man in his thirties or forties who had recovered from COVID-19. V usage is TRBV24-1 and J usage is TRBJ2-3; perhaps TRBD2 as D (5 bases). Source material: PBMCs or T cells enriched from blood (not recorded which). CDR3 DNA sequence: TGTGCCACCCTTGGGGAGACAGATACGCAGTATTTT. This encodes CATLGETDTQYF.